Sequencing of this TCR beta chain was carried out in a study of T-cell reconstitution after alpha-beta-depleted transplantation in children. The TCRbeta library was prepared with unique molecular identifiers. One entry per CDR3 protein, called by TCRdb with MiXCR from the PCR reads. Found here are approximately 1,000,000 distinct CDR3 sequences, about 31% of them singletons; the top ten hold roughly 27%. Trimming cost V 1 base and J 6 bases, with 12 bases left between them. The CDR3 covers 14 residues. The germline gives CDR1 SGHTA, CDR2 FQGNSA. The J gene is TRBJ1-1, the V gene TRBV7-2, with a weak D call TRBD1 (6 bases). The sample consisted of PBMCs, mostly from graft donor cells, taken 360 days after TCRalphabeta/CD19-depleted stem cell transplant. This TCR derives from a boy under two years old who had a stem cell transplant for SCID, so the T cells may come from the graft donor. The CDR3 is CASSLVGGRAEAFF. The CDR3 region has the DNA TGTGCCAGCAGCTTAGTCGGGGGGCGAGCTGAAGCTTTCTTT.